Below are 22 T cell receptor beta chains sequenced from a single sample in a study of OX40 agonist ivuxolimab in advanced cancers. Clones were sequenced by immunoSEQ multiplex PCR, and TCRdb holds only the in-frame ones, with some missing. There are about 91,000 clones in the sample; about 85% occur only once, and approximately 1.2% lies in the top ten. This specimen consisted of CD4+ or CD8+ T cells sorted from blood, obtained in a trial of the OX40 agonist ivuxolimab. The receptors shown here come from an adult with an advanced solid tumor such as melanoma, head and neck, liver or kidney cancer.

The chain carries TRBV5-4 and TRBJ1-2, with 7 nucleotides matching TRBD1. Trimming at V came to 0 bases and at J to 6 bases, leaving 11 bases not matched to a gene. The CDR3 spans 16 residues. Germline assignment: CDR1 SGHNT and CDR2 YYREEE (reference sequence). The CDR3 reads CASSLVGGGGQDGYTF. Here the CDR3 DNA reads TGTGCCAGCAGCTTGGTCGGAGGGGGAGGACAGGATGGCTACACCTTC.

V is TRBV12-5 and J is TRBJ2-2; the D is unclear. CDR1 and CDR2 from the germline V gene are LGHNT and FRNRAP. The CDR3 totals 14 residues. The CDR3 reads CASDRAGFTGELFF. Here the CDR3 DNA reads TGTGCCTCTGATCGGGCAGGCTTTACCGGGGAGCTGTTTTTT.

The CDR3 nucleotides are TGTGCCAGCAGCCCCATCAGCTCCTACGAGCAGTACGTC. Its protein is CASSPISSYEQYV. The chain employs TRBV11-2 and TRBJ2-7, with D unclear. Trimming took 5 bases from V and 0 from J, leaving 8 bases between them. This CDR3 is 13 amino acids long. Germline-derived CDR1 and CDR2 are SGHAT and FQNNGV.

Concerning this clone itself: A far bigger clonotype differs at one base, so this is likely a read error. V gene TRBV28 combines with J gene TRBJ2-6; D not certain. V was cut by 9 bases and J by 0 bases, with 3 bases left in between. Germline-derived CDR1 and CDR2 are MDHEN and SYDVKM. The CDR3 covers 12 residues. The CDR3 bases are TGTGCCAGTAACTCTGGGGCCAACGTCCTGACTTTC. It translates to CASNSGANVLTF.

V gene TRBV7-2 combines with J gene TRBJ2-2; 10 nucleotides match TRBD1. The germline V gene has CDR1 SGHTA and CDR2 FQGNSA. This CDR3 has 15 amino acids. With 5 bases clipped from V and 3 bases from J, the junction kept 3 bases outside the gene matches. The CDR3 DNA sequence: TGTGCCAGCAGCCCGACAGGGGGCCACACCGGGGAGCTGTTTTTT. Protein product: CASSPTGGHTGELFF.

The gene calls are TRBV18 and TRBJ1-2; 8 bases fit TRBD1. The length of the CDR3 is 14 residues. V gave up 3 bases and J gave up 3 bases; unmatched junction bases: 3. Germline CDR1 is KGHSH and CDR2 is LQKENI. CDR3 residues: CASSPADRDYGYTF. CDR3 DNA: TGTGCCAGCTCACCTGCGGACAGGGACTATGGCTACACCTTC.

CDR3 bases: TGTGCCAGTAGTATACACCCCGCTAGCGGGGCGAACACCGGGGAGCTGTTTTTT. Its protein product is CASSIHPASGANTGELFF. This sequence joins TRBV19 and TRBJ2-2, with 9 bases identical to TRBD2. Unmatched junction bases numbered 7, after V lost 2 bases and J lost 0 bases. The CDR3 is 18 amino acids. Germline CDR1 is LNHDA and CDR2 is SQIVND (reference sequence).

This chain joins TRBV19 and TRBJ2-2, with 11 nucleotides matching TRBD1. The CDR3 contains 17 residues. Germline V lookup: CDR1 LNHDA, CDR2 SQIVND (reference sequence). V was pared by 0 bases and J by 4 bases, with 4 bases of the junction left unmatched. The CDR3 nucleotides read TGTGCCAGTAGTATAGATCTGGGGACAGGGGGCACCGGGGAGCTGTTTTTT. It encodes CASSIDLGTGGTGELFF.

The rearrangement links TRBV28 to TRBJ2-7, with 7 bases identical to TRBD2. Germline V gives CDR1 MDHEN, CDR2 SYDVKM. The CDR3 extends over 13 amino acids. V shed 10 bases, J shed 7 bases, and the junction held 13 bases outside the gene matches. The CDR3 nucleotides read TGTGCCACCGGGTCGGGGACTACGGAAGAGCAGTACTTC. Protein sequence: CATGSGTTEEQYF.

The chain carries TRBV29-1 and TRBJ2-7; D possibly corresponds to TRBD2 (7 bases). The germline gives CDR1 SQVTM, CDR2 ANQGSEA. Between the trimmed V and J ends, which lost 6 bases and 1 base, there was a span of 16 bases. CDR3 length equals 14 residues. The CDR3 loop reads CSVARGADSYEQYF. The CDR3 bases are TGCAGCGTAGCCCGGGGGGCAGATTCCTACGAGCAGTACTTC.

The chain uses TRBV19 and TRBJ2-3, with 14 bases aligning to TRBD2. The CDR3 loop spans 16 amino acids. The germline gives CDR1 LNHDA, CDR2 SQIVND (reference sequence). The J segment lost 9 bases and the V segment lost 5 bases, leaving 10 bases of the junction unmatched. The CDR3: CASSPPGTSGGGTQYF. As DNA, the CDR3 is TGTGCCAGTAGTCCTCCCGGGACTAGCGGGGGTGGGACGCAGTATTTT.

This clone was counted between two and nine times. Written as DNA, the CDR3 is TGTGCCAGCAGTGCCCATGGTCTTTGGACGGGAACCTTTGCTTTCTTT. It is translated as CASSAHGLWTGTFAFF. The J gene is TRBJ1-1, the V gene TRBV25-1; D remains ambiguous. This CDR3 region has 16 residues. CDR1 and CDR2 (germline): MGHDK, SYGVNS. Deletions cut 4 bases from V and 11 bases from J, with 26 bases between.

The chain carries TRBV5-4 and TRBJ1-5; TRBD1 aligns across 8 bases. J was trimmed by 11 bases and V by 3 bases; bases with no gene match: 7. The CDR3 runs to 13 residues. Germline V gene lookup returns CDR1 SGHNT and CDR2 YYREEE (reference sequence). The CDR3 DNA sequence: TGTGCCAGCAGCTCAGGGGGCGATAAGACCCAGCATTTT. It is translated as CASSSGGDKTQHF.

This chain connects TRBV4-3 to TRBJ2-3; D remains unclear. CDR1 and CDR2 (germline): LGHNA, YSLEER. Trimming stripped 0 bases from V and 4 bases from J, with 20 bases between. The CDR3 spans 18 residues. Written as DNA, the CDR3 is TGCGCCAGCAGCCAAGACCAATTAGACCTCGGGCTGGCAGATACGCAGTATTTT. It specifies CASSQDQLDLGLADTQYF.

On this clone itself: The CDR3 carries no conserved terminal phenylalanine or tryptophan, so it likely arises from a read error. V is TRBV7-2 and J is TRBJ1-5; D is uncertain. Trimming cost V 11 bases and J 7 bases, with 6 bases left between them. CDR1 and CDR2 (germline): SGHTA, FQGNSA. CDR3 size: 9 residues. CDR3 in DNA: TGTGCCTTCGGGCAGCCCCAGCATCTT. Protein sequence: CAFGQPQHL.

The genes are TRBV10-2 and TRBJ2-1, with 12 bases lining up with TRBD2. Germline CDR1 reads WSHSY; CDR2 reads SAAADI. The length of the CDR3 is 15 residues. The junction had 3 bases not matched to a gene; V was cut back by 3 bases and J by 6 bases. For the CDR3, the DNA is TGCGCCAGCAGTGATCTAGCGGGGGGGCGCAATGAGCAGTTCTTC. This encodes CASSDLAGGRNEQFF.

V usage is TRBV2 and J usage is TRBJ1-2; D not certain. This CDR3 contains 16 residues. Between the trimmed V and J ends, which lost 2 bases and 2 bases, there was a span of 15 bases. CDR1 and CDR2 from the germline V gene are SNHLY and FYNNEI. CDR3 sequence: CASSERRPTLNYGYTF. CDR3 nucleotides: TGTGCCAGCAGTGAAAGGCGGCCTACACTCAACTATGGCTACACCTTC.

DNA for the CDR3: TGTGCCAGCAGCCATTTCGGGACGGGGGGGAACAATGAGCAGTTCTTC. This codes for CASSHFGTGGNNEQFF. This chain links TRBV4-2 with TRBJ2-1, with 8 positions matching TRBD2. V lost 3 bases and J lost 5; bases outside the gene matches: 9. CDR1 LGHNA and CDR2 YNFKEQ come from the germline V gene. The CDR3 contains 16 residues.

This clone was counted between two and nine times. The V and J genes are TRBV28 and TRBJ2-7; the match to TRBD1 covers 8 bases. With V trimmed by 5 bases and J by 6 bases, 3 bases remained unmatched. Germline lookup yields CDR1 MDHEN and CDR2 SYDVKM. The CDR3 contains 12 residues. DNA for the CDR3: TGTGCCAGCAGTAAACAGGGGGGCGAGCAGTACTTC. It is translated as CASSKQGGEQYF.

The genes are TRBV19 and TRBJ2-5; 9 bases fit TRBD1. The CDR3 spans 16 residues. Per germline, CDR1 LNHDA and CDR2 SQIVND (reference sequence). Unmatched junction bases numbered 5, after V lost 3 bases and J lost 0 bases. CDR3 residues: CASSIRRTGDQETQYF. The CDR3 bases are TGTGCCAGTAGTATCAGGAGGACAGGGGACCAAGAGACCCAGTACTTC.

The V and J genes are TRBV7-2 and TRBJ2-7; 9 nucleotides match TRBD2. This CDR3 has 16 amino acids. Germline CDR1 SGHTA, CDR2 FQGNSA. With V trimmed by 2 bases and J by 2 bases, 7 bases remained unmatched. DNA of the CDR3: TGTGCCAGCAGCTTATCTAGCGGGGTGACTACCTACGAGCAGTACTTC. This encodes CASSLSSGVTTYEQYF.

The rearrangement links TRBV20-1 to TRBJ2-2; D remains ambiguous. This CDR3 is 10 amino acids long. Per the germline V gene, CDR1 is DFQATT and CDR2 is SNEGSKA (reference sequence). CDR3 DNA sequence: TGCAGCCTCCCCGGCCGGGAGCTGTTTTTT. It translates to CSLPGRELFF.